The 5 T cell receptor beta chains given below trace back to one sample, sequenced in a study of cytotoxic CD8 clonotypes in ibrutinib-treated CLL. Measured with immunoSEQ multiplex PCR; TCRdb has only the in-frame clones, and not every one. Of roughly 51,000 clones in the sample, approximately 51% were seen once. The specimen was PBMCs, collected after 12 months of ibrutinib treatment. These receptors were taken from a human donor with chronic lymphocytic leukemia.

This clone has more than one count but fewer than ten. The chain is built from TRBV29-1 and TRBJ2-1; D remains unclear. V was trimmed by 5 bases and J by 10 bases, leaving 24 bases between them. The germline CDR1 and CDR2 sequences are SQVTM and ANQGSEA. This CDR3 contains 15 residues. The CDR3 region is CSVFLGSSVAAEQFF. The CDR3 DNA reads as TGCAGCGTTTTCCTGGGCAGTAGTGTAGCCGCGGAGCAGTTCTTC.

The genes are TRBV27 and TRBJ2-3; 10 nucleotides match TRBD2. The length of the CDR3 is 14 residues. J lost 6 bases, V lost 6 bases, and 6 bases had no gene match. Germline-derived CDR1 and CDR2 are MNHEY and SMNVEV (reference sequence). The CDR3: CASRSGRARDTQYF. In nucleotides, the CDR3 is TGTGCCAGCAGAAGCGGGAGGGCCCGTGATACGCAGTATTTT.

This clone was counted a single time. The chain joins TRBV5-4 to TRBJ2-5; TRBD2 matches 7 bases. CDR1 is SGHNT and CDR2 is YYREEE in the germline V gene (reference sequence). The V and J ends lost 4 bases and 5 bases, in that order; junction bases with no gene match: 8. This CDR3 spans 14 amino acids. This CDR3 reads CASSRTAGGETQYF. The CDR3 nucleotides read TGTGCCAGCAGCCGGACGGCCGGGGGGGAGACCCAGTACTTC.

The chain carries TRBV10-2 and TRBJ1-4; D not resolved. Trimming shortened V by 3 bases and J by 5 bases, and 4 bases separated the two germline ends. Germline lookup yields CDR1 WSHSY and CDR2 SAAADI. CDR3 length equals 12 residues. The CDR3 DNA sequence: TGCGCCAGCAGTGACATAAATGAAAAACTGTTTTTT. It yields the protein CASSDINEKLFF.

The J gene is TRBJ2-3, the V gene TRBV5-4, with D uncertain. Trimming removed 2 bases from V and 5 bases from J, with 3 bases in between. This CDR3 comprises 11 residues. CDR1 is SGHNT and CDR2 is YYREEE in the germline V gene (reference sequence). CDR3 region: CASSFRDTQYF. The CDR3 nucleotides read TGTGCCAGCAGCTTCCGAGATACGCAGTATTTT.